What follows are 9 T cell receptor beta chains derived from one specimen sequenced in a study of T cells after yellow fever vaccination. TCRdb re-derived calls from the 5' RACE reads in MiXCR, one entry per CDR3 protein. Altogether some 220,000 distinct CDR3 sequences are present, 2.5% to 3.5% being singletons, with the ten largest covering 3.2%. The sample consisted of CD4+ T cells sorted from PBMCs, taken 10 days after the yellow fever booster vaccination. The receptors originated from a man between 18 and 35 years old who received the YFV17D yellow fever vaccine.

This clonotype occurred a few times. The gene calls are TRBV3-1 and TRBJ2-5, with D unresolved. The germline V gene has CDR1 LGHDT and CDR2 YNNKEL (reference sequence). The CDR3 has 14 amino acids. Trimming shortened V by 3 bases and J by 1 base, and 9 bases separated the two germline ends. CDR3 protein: CASSQPWFQETQYF. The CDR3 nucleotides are TGTGCCAGCAGCCAGCCGTGGTTCCAAGAGACCCAGTACTTC.

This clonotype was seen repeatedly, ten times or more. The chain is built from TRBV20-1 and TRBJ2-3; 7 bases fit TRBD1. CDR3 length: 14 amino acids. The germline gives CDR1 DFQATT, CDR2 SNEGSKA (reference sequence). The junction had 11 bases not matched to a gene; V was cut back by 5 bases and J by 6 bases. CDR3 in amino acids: CSADPNRRGDTQYF. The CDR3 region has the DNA TGCAGTGCTGATCCGAATCGCAGGGGGGATACGCAGTATTTT.

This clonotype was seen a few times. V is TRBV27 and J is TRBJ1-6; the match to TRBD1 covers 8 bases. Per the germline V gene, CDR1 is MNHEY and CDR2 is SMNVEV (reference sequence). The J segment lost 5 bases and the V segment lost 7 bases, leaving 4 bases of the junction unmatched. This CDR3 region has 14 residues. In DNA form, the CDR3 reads TGTGCCAGCAAACGGGACAGGAATAATTCACCCCTCCACTTT. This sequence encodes CASKRDRNNSPLHF.

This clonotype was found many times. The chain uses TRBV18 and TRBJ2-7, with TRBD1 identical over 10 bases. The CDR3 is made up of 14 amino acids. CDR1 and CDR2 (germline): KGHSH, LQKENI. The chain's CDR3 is CASSPPEWGQGLWV. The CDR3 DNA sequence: TGTGCCAGCTCACCACCTGAATGGGGACAGGGGCTGTGGGTC.

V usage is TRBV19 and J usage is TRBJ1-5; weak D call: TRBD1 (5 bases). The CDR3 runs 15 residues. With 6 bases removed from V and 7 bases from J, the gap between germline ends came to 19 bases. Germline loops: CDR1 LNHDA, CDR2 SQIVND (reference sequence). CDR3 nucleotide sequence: TGTGCCAGTAGCCTCACTGCCGCAGGGTCGCAGCCCCAGCATTTT. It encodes CASSLTAAGSQPQHF.

In DNA, the CDR3 is TGCAGTGCTAGAGGGGTCTATGAGCAGTTCTTC. Its protein is CSARGVYEQFF. The V gene is TRBV20-1, the J gene TRBJ2-1; D gene ambiguous. Per the germline V gene, CDR1 is DFQATT and CDR2 is SNEGSKA (reference sequence). Trimming took off 1 base at V and 8 bases at J, with 6 bases between the two ends. This CDR3 is built from 11 residues.

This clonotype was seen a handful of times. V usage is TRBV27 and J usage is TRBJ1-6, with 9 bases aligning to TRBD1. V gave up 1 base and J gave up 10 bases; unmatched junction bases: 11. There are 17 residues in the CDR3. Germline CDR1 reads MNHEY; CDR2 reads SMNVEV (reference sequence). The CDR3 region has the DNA TGTGCCAGCAGTTTATACGGGACAGGGATTAGTTACTCACCCCTCCACTTT. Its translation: CASSLYGTGISYSPLHF.

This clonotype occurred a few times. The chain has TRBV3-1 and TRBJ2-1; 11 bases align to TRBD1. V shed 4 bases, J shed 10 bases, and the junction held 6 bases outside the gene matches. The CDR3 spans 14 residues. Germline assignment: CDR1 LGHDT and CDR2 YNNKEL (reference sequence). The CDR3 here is CASSPDRGRAEQFF. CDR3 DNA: TGTGCCAGCAGCCCGGACAGGGGGCGCGCGGAGCAGTTCTTC.

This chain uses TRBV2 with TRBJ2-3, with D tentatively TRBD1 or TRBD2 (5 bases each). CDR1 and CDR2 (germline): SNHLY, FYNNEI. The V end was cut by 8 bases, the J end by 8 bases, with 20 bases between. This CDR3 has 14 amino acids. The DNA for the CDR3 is TGTGCCAGCCGGGACCCCCGAGGGTGGGGTACGCAGTATTTT. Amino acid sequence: CASRDPRGWGTQYF.